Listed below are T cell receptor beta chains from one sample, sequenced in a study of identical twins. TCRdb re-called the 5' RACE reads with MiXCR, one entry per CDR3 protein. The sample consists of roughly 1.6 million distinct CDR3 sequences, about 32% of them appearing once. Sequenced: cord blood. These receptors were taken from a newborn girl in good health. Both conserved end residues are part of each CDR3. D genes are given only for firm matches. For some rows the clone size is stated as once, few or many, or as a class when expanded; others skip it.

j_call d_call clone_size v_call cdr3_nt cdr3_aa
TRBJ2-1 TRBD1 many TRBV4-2 TGTGCCAGCAGCCAAGTAGGGACAGGGACTATCAATGAGCAGTTCTTC CASSQVGTGTINEQFF
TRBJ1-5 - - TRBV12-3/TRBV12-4 TGTGCCAGCAGTTTAGCAGACTATAGCAATCAGCCCCAGCATTTT CASSLADYSNQPQHF
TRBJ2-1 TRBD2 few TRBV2 TGTGCCAGCAGTCGACTAGCGGGTCCCTCCTACAATGAGCAGTTCTTC CASSRLAGPSYNEQFF
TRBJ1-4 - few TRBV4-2 TGTGCCAGCAGCCAGGCTCAACAGGGTTGGGGTAGGGGCGAACTGTTTTTT CASSQAQQGWGRGELFF
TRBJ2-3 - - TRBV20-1 TGCAGTGTGGAGGGCCCTACGCAGTATTTT CSVEGPTQYF
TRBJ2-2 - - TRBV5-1 TGCGCCAGCAGCTTGGTAACAGCCAACACCGGGGAGCTGTTTTTT CASSLVTANTGELFF
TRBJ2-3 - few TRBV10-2 TGCGCCAGCAGACCAGGGGGGGATACGCAGTATTTT CASRPGGDTQYF
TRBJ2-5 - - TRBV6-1 TGTGCCAGCAGTACAGATCGGGAAGAGACCCAGTACTTC CASSTDREETQYF
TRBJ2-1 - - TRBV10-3 TGTGCCATCGGTGCAACTAGTGCTGAGCAGTTCTTC CAIGATSAEQFF
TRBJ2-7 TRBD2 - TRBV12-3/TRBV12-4 TGTGCCAGCACCCTAGACCCTCTTAGCGGGAGCTCCTACAATGAGCAGTACTTC CASTLDPLSGSSYNEQYF
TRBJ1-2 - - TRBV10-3 TGTGCCATCAGTGAAACAGGGAGCTATGGCTACACCTTC CAISETGSYGYTF
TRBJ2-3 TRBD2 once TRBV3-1 TGTGCCAGCAGCCTCCAAGCGGGGGGCGTGGCAGATACGCAGTATTTT CASSLQAGGVADTQYF
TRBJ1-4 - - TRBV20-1 TGCAGTGCTAGAAGGGCAGGGGAAGGTGAAAAACTGTTTTTT CSARRAGEGEKLFF
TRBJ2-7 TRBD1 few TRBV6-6 TGTGCCAGCAGTTACTCGGGGACAGTGCCCGCAACCTACGAGCAGTACTTC CASSYSGTVPATYEQYF
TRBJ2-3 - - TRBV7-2 TGTGCCAGCAGCTTGTGGGGAGGTACGCAGTATTTT CASSLWGGTQYF
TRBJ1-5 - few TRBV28 TGTGCCAGCAGTTCGGGTCTATGGGAGAATAGCAATCAGCCCCAGCATTTT CASSSGLWENSNQPQHF
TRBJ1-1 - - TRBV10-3 TGTGCCCACCGCGAAATGAACACTGAAGCTTTCTTT CAHREMNTEAFF
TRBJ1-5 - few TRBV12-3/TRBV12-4 TGTGCCAGCAGCTTCTTCCAGGGCAATCAGCCCCAGCATTTT CASSFFQGNQPQHF
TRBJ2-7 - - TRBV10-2 TGCGCCAGCAGTGAGACAATGAGGACCAATGAGCAGTACTTC CASSETMRTNEQYF
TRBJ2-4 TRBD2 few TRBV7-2 TGTGCCAGCAGCCGATTAAGCGGGGAGCTAGCCAAAAACATTCAGTACTTC CASSRLSGELAKNIQYF
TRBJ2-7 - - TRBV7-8 TGTGCCAGCAGCTTAGCGGGGGCGTACCGCCCCATCTACAATGAGCAGTACTTC CASSLAGAYRPIYNEQYF
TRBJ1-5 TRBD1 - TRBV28 TGTGCCAGCACCCCTACAGGGGAAGGGAATCAGCCCCAGCATTTT CASTPTGEGNQPQHF
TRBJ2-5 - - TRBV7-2 TGTGCCAGCACCAGGAGAGGAGGATCAGAGACCCAGTACTTC CASTRRGGSETQYF
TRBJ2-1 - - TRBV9 TGTGCCAGCAGCGAATTTAGCGGAGCCTACAATGAGCAGTTCTTC CASSEFSGAYNEQFF
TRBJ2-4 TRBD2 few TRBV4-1 TGCGCCAGCAGCCAAGTAGTCCTAGCGGGAGATCCGCTAGGGATTCAGTACTTC CASSQVVLAGDPLGIQYF
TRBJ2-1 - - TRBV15 TGTGCCACCAGCAGAGATCTTGGTAGCGTGAATGAGCAGTTCTTC CATSRDLGSVNEQFF
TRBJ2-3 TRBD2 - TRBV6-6 TGTGCCAGCAGTTACCCATCTAGCGGGGCAAGCACAGATACGCAGTATTTT CASSYPSSGASTDTQYF
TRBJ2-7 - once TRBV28 TGTGCCAGCAGTTTATTTCTGACAGGACAATCCTACGAGCAGTACTTC CASSLFLTGQSYEQYF
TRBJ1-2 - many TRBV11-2 TGTGCCAGCAGCTTAGTTAGTATTGGCTATGGCTACACCTTC CASSLVSIGYGYTF
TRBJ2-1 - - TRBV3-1 TGTGCCAGCAGCCAAGAGGGGGTTTCTAGCATCCACAATGAGCAGTTCTTC CASSQEGVSSIHNEQFF
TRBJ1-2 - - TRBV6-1 TGTGCCAGCTCCACTCGAATGGACTATGGCTACACCTTC CASSTRMDYGYTF
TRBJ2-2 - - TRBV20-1 TGCAGTGCGTCCGCCGGGACCATCACCGGGGAGCTGTTTTTT CSASAGTITGELFF
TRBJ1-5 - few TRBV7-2 TGTGCCAGCAGCTTAGTGCCAGGGAATCTTCAGCCCCAGCATTTT CASSLVPGNLQPQHF
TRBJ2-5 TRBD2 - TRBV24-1 TGTGCCACCAGTGATGGGGGTCTAGCGGGAGCAAGAGAGCAGTACTTC CATSDGGLAGAREQYF
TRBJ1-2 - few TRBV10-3 TGTGCCATCAGTGGGGAGGGGTCCGTCTATGGCTACACCTTC CAISGEGSVYGYTF
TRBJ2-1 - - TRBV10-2 TGCGCCAGCAGTGAGCCTTACACCATCCGTGAGACCCAGTTCTTC CASSEPYTIRETQFF
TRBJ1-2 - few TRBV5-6 TGTGCCAGCAGCTTGGTAGAAGCTAACTATGGCTACACCTTC CASSLVEANYGYTF
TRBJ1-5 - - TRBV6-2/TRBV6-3 TGTGCCAGCAGTCAAAACAATCAGCCCCAGCATTTT CASSQNNQPQHF
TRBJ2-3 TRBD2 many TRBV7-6 TGTGCCAGCAGCTCCGGACTAGCGGGACCCACAGATACGCAGTATTTT CASSSGLAGPTDTQYF
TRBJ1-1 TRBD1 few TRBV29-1 TGCAGCGTGGGGACAGGGGAGACTGAAGCTTTCTTT CSVGTGETEAFF
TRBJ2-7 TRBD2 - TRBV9 TGTGCCAGCGGAATTACTAGCGGACCATCCTACGAGCAGTACTTC CASGITSGPSYEQYF
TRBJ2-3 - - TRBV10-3 TGTGCCATCAGTGAGTCGAGGGGAGGCGCAGATACGCAGTATTTT CAISESRGGADTQYF
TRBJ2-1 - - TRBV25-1 TGTGCCAGCAGTGAGGTACAGGAGCAGTTCTTC CASSEVQEQFF
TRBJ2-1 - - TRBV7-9 TGTGCCAGCAGCTTGGTGACGCGGGATGGGCAGTTCTTC CASSLVTRDGQFF
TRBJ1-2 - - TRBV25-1 TGTGCCAGCAGTGAATGGGGCAGACTTCATGGCTACACCTTC CASSEWGRLHGYTF
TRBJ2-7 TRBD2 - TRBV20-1 TGCAGTGCTAGAACCTACGGGAGGGGGTACGACGAGCAGTACTTC CSARTYGRGYDEQYF
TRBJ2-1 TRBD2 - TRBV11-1 TGTGCCAGCAGCTTAACAGGTAGCGGGAGGCCAAGCTCCTACAATGAGCAGTTCTTC CASSLTGSGRPSSYNEQFF
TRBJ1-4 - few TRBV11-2 TGTGCCAGCAGCTCCACCCTAACGACAGCGACTAATGAAAAACTGTTTTTT CASSSTLTTATNEKLFF
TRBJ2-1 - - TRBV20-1 TGCAGTGCTAGGGTCGGCAGCCTCTCCTACAATGAGCAGTTCTTC CSARVGSLSYNEQFF